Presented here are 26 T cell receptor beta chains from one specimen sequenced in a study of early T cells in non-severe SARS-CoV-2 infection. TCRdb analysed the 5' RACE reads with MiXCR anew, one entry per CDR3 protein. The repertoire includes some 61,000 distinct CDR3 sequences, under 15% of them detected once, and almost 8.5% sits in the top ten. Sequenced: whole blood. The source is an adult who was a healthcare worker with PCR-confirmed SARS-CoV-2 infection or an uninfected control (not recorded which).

CDR3 region: CASSPRLAGAYNEQFF. The CDR3 region has the DNA TGTGCCAGCAGCCCCCGGCTAGCGGGAGCCTACAATGAGCAGTTCTTC. This chain connects TRBV13 to TRBJ2-1, with 10 bases matching TRBD2. Germline CDR1 is PRHDT and CDR2 is FYEKMQ (reference sequence). CDR3 length: 16 residues. Trimming took 5 bases from V and 2 from J; bases not matched to a gene: 6. Looking up the rest from reference TRBV13 and TRBJ2-1 gives the full variable domain: AAGVIQSPRHLIKEKRETATLKCYPIPRHDTVYWYQQGPGQDPQFLISFYEKMQSDKGSIPDRFSAQQFSDYHSELNMSSLELGDSALYFCASSPRLAGAYNEQFFGPGTRLTVL.

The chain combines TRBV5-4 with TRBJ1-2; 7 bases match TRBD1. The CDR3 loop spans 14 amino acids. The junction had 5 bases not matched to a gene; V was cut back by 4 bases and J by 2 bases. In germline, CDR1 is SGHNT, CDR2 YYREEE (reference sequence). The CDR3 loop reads CASSGEQGNYGYTF. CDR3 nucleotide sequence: TGTGCCAGCAGCGGGGAACAGGGGAACTATGGCTACACCTTC.

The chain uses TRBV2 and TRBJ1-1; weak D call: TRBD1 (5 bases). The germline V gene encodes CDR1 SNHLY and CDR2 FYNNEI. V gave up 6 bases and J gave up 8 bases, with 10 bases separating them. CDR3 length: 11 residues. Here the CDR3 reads CASSPEGEAFF. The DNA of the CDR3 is TGTGCCAGCAGCCCCGAGGGGGAAGCTTTCTTT.

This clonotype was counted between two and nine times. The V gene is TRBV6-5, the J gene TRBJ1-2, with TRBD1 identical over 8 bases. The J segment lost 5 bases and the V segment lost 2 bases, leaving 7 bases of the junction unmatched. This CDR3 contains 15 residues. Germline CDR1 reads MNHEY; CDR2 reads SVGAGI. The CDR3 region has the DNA TGTGCCAGCAGTTACCGCGGACAGGGAGTATATGGCTACACCTTC. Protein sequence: CASSYRGQGVYGYTF.

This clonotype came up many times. In nucleotides, the CDR3 is TGTGCCAGCAGCCTCGTAGGGACAGGGTCTAATGAAAAACTGTTTTTT. This translates into CASSLVGTGSNEKLFF. The chain recombines TRBV11-2 with TRBJ1-4; 9 bases line up with TRBD1. Germline lookup yields CDR1 SGHAT and CDR2 FQNNGV. CDR3 length: 16 residues. After removal of 5 bases from V and 3 bases from J, the junction contained 7 bases not matched to a gene. Full variable domain (rest looked up from reference TRBV11-2 and TRBJ1-4): EAGVAQSPRYKIIEKRQSVAFWCNPISGHATLYWYQQILGQGPKLLIQFQNNGVVDDSQLPKDRFSAERLKGVDSTLKIQPAKLEDSAVYLCASSLVGTGSNEKLFFGSGTQLSVL.

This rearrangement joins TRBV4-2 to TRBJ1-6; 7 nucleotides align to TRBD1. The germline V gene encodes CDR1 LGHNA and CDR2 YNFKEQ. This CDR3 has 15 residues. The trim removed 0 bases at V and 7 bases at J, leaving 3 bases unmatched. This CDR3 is CASSQEGTENSPLHF. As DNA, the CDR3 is TGTGCCAGCAGCCAAGAAGGGACAGAAAATTCACCCCTCCACTTT.

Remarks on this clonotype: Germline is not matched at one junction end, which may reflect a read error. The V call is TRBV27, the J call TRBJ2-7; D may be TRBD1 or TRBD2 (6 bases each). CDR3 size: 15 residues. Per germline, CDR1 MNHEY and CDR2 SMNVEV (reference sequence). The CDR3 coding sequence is TGTGTCAGCAGTTTCCTGGGGGGCAACTCCTACGAGCAGTACTTC. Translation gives CVSSFLGGNSYEQYF.

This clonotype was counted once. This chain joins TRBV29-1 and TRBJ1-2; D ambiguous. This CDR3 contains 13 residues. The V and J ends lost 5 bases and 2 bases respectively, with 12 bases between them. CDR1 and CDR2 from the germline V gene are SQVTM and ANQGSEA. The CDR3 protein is CSVRTSPNYGYTF. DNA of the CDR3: TGCAGCGTTCGGACCTCCCCAAACTATGGCTACACCTTC.

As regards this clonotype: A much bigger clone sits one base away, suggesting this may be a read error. The CDR3 DNA reads TGTGTCAGCTCGACAGGGTACGAGCAGTACTTC. This sequence encodes CVSSTGYEQYF. The chain uses TRBV3-1 and TRBJ2-7; 7 bases agree with TRBD1. The germline gives CDR1 LGHDT, CDR2 YNNKEL (reference sequence). The CDR3 totals 11 residues.

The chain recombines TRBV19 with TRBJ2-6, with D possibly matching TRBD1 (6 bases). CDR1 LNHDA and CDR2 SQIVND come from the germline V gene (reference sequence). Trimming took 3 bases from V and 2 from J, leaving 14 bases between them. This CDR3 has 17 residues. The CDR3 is CASSIPLGATGANVLTF. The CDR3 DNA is TGTGCCAGTAGTATCCCTCTGGGGGCGACTGGGGCCAACGTCCTGACTTTC.

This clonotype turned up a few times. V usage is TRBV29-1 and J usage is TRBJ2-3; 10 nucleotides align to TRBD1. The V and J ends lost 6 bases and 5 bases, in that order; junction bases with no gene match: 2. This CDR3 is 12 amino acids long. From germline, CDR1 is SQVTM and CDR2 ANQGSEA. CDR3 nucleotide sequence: TGCAGCGTGTGGACAGGGGGAGATACGCAGTATTTT. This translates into CSVWTGGDTQYF.

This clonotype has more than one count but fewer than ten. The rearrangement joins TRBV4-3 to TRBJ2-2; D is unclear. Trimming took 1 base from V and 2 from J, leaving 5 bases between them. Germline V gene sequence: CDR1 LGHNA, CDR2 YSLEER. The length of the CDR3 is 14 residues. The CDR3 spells CASSQVANTGELFF. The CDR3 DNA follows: TGCGCCAGCAGCCAAGTTGCAAACACCGGGGAGCTGTTTTTT.

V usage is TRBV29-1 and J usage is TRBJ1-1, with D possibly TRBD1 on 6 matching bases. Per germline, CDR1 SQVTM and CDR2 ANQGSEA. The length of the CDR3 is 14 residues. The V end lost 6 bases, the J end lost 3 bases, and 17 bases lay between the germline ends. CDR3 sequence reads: CSVAQGKWDTEAFF. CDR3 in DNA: TGCAGCGTGGCACAGGGAAAATGGGACACTGAAGCTTTCTTT.

This CDR3 reads CASSFGRGNEKLFF. The CDR3 DNA is TGTGCCAGCAGCTTCGGCAGGGGTAATGAAAAACTGTTTTTT. The chain has TRBV7-2 and TRBJ1-4; TRBD1 is a possible D gene (6 bases). The CDR3 extends over 14 amino acids. Looked up from germline, CDR1 is SGHTA and CDR2 is FQGNSA. Trimming removed 3 bases at V and 4 bases at J, with 9 bases between.

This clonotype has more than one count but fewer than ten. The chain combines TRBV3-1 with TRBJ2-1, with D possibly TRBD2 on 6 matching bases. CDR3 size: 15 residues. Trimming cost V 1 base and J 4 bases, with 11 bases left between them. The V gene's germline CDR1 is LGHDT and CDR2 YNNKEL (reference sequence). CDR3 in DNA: TGTGCCAGCAGCCAAGGTATTAGCGGATACAATGAGCAGTTCTTC. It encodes CASSQGISGYNEQFF.

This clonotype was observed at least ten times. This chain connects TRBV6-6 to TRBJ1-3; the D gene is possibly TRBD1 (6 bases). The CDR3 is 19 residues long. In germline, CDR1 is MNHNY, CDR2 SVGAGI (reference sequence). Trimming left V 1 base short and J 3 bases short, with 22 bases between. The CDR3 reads CASSYFNRVKGDGGNTIYF. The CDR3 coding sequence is TGTGCCAGCAGTTACTTCAATCGGGTGAAGGGGGACGGTGGAAACACCATATATTTT.

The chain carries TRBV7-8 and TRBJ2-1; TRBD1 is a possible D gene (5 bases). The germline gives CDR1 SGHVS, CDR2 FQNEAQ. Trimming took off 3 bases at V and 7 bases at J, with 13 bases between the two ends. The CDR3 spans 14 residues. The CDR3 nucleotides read TGTGCCAGCAGCTTTAGGGAAAGGACAAATGAGCAGTTCTTC. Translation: CASSFRERTNEQFF. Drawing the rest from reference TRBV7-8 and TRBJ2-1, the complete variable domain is GAGVSQSPRYKVAKRGQDVALRCDPISGHVSLFWYQQALGQGPEFLTYFQNEAQLDKSGLPSDRFFAERPEGSVSTLKIQRTQQEDSAVYLCASSFRERTNEQFFGPGTRLTVL.

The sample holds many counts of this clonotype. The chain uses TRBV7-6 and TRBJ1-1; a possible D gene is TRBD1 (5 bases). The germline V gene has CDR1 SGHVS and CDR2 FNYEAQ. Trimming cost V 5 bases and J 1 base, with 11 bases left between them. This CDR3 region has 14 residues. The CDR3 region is CASSPGTPNTEAFF. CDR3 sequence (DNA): TGTGCCAGCAGCCCCGGGACGCCGAACACTGAAGCTTTCTTT.

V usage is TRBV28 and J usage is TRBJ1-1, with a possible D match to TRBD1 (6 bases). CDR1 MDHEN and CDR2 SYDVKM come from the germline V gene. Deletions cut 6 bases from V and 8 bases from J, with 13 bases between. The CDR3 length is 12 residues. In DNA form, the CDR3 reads TGTGCCAGCAGCAAAGGGGGAAAGGAAGCTTTCTTT. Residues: CASSKGGKEAFF.

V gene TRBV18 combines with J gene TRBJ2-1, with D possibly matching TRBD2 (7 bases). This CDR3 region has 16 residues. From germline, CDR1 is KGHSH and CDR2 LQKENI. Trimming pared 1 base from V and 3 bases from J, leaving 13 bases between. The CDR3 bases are TGTGCCAGCTCACCACTCGGGGGGCCATACTACAATGAGCAGTTCTTC. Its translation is CASSPLGGPYYNEQFF.

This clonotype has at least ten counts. This CDR3 is CAPIRRGTIYF. In DNA, the CDR3 is TGTGCCCCCATCCGCAGGGGTACCATATATTTT. The chain joins TRBV7-9 to TRBJ1-3; maybe TRBD1 (6 bases). Germline CDR1 reads SEHNR; CDR2 reads FQNEAQ (reference sequence). This CDR3 comprises 11 residues. V was clipped by 11 bases and J by 10 bases, with 15 bases between them.

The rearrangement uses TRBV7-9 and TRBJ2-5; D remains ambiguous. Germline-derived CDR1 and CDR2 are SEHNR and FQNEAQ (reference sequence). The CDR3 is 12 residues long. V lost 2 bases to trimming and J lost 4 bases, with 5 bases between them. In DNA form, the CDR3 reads TGTGCCAGCAGCTTATCCTCAGAGACCCAGTACTTC. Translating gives CASSLSSETQYF.

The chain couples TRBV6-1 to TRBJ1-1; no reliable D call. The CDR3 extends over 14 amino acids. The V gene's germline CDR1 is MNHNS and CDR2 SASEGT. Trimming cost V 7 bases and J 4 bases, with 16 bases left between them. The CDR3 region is CASIREPSGTEAFF. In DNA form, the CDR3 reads TGTGCCAGCATTCGGGAACCCTCAGGCACTGAAGCTTTCTTT.

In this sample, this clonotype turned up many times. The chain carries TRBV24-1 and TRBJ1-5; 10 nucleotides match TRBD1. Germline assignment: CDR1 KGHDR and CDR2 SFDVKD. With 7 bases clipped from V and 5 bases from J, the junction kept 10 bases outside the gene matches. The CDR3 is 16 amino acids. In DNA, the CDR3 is TGTGCCACCAGAAAGCGGGACAGGGGAAACCATCAGCCCCAGCATTTT. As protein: CATRKRDRGNHQPQHF.

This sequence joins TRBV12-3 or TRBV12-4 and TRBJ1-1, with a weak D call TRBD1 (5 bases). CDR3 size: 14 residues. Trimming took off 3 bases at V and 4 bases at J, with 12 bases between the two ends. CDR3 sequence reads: CASSLKQGATEAFF. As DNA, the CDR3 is TGTGCCAGCAGTTTGAAGCAGGGAGCCACTGAAGCTTTCTTT.

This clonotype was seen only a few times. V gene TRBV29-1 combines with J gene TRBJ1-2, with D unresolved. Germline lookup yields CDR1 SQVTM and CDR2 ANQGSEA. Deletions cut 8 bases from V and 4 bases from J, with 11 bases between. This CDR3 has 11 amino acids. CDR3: CSSAESYGYTF. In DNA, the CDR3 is TGCAGCTCCGCCGAGTCCTATGGCTACACCTTC. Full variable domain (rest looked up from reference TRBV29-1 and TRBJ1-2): SAVISQKPSRDICQRGTSLTIQCQVDSQVTMMFWYRQQPGQSLTLIATANQGSEATYESGFVIDKFPISRPNLTFSTLTVSNMSPEDSSIYLCSSAESYGYTFGSGTRLTVV.